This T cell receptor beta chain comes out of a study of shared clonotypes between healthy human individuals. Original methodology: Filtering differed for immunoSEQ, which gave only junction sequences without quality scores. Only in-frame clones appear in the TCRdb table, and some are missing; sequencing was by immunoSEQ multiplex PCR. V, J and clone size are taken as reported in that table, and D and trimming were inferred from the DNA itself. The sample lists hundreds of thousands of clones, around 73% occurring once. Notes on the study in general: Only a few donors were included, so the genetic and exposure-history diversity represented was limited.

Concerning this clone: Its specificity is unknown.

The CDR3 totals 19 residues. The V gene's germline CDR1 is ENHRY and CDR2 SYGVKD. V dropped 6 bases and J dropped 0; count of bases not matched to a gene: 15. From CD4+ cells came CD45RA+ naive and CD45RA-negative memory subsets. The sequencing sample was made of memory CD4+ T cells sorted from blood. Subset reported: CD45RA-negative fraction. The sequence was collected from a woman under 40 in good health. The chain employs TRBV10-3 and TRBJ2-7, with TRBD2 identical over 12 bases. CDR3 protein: CAIRPRALAGGASSYEQYF. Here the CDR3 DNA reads TGTGCCATCAGACCTCGGGCCCTAGCGGGAGGGGCGAGCTCCTACGAGCAGTACTTC.